What follows is one T cell receptor beta chain and its context. The PCR had 60 Vbeta and 13 Jbeta primers. Some clones are missing from TCRdb's copy, which holds only in-frame ones; the method was immunoSEQ multiplex PCR. This sample's table reports 150,000 to 200,000 clones. This sample stems from a study of cytomegalovirus exposure and HLA in healthy donors. Across the whole study: Drawn from HLA-typed donors, roughly 87 million unique TCRs were held in an early data release.

J was trimmed by 7 bases and V by 4 bases; bases with no gene match: 10. Germline loops: CDR1 MNHNY, CDR2 SVGAGI (reference sequence). The CDR3 is 15 residues long. The origin of this receptor is a man under 40 in good health and CMV-seronegative. This chain links TRBV6-6 with TRBJ1-5; 7 bases are a match to TRBD1. The sample was PBMCs. The CDR3 loop is CASSFRGGSGQPQHF. The CDR3 DNA is TGTGCCAGCAGTTTCCGAGGGGGCTCGGGACAGCCCCAGCATTTT.